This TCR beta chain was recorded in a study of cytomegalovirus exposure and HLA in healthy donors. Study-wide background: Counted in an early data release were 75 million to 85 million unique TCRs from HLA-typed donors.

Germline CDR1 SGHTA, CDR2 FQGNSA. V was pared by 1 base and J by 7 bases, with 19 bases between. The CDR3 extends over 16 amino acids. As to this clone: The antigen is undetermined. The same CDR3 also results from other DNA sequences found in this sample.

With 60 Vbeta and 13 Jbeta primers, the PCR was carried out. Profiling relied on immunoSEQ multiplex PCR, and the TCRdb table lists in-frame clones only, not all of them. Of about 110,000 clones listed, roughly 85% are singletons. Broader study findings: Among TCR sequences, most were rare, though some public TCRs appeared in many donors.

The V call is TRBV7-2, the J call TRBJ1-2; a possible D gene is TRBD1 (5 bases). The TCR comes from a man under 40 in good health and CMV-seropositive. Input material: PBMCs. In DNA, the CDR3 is TGTGCCAGCAGCTTAGGTGGTTCAGGGAAGCTTCTTGGCTACACCTTC. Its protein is CASSLGGSGKLLGYTF.